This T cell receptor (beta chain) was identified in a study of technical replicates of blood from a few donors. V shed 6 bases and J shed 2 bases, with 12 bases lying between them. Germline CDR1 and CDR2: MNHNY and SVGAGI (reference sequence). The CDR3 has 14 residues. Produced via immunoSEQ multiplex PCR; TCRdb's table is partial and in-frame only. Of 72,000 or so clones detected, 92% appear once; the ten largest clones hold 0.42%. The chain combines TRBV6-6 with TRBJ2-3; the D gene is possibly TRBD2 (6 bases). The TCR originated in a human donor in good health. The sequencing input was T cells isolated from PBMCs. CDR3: CASRAGLLTDTQYF. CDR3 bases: TGTGCCAGCAGAGCGGGCCTACTCACAGATACGCAGTATTTT.